The 30 T cell receptor beta chains in this list originate from one sample, sequenced in a study of blood T cell repertoires in COVID-19. This table comes from immunoSEQ multiplex PCR, and its TCRdb copy is limited to in-frame clones, with some not included. Of 60,000 or so clones listed, about 75% were seen once; the top ten hold over 50%. Sequencing was carried out using PBMCs or T cells enriched from blood (not recorded which). All receptors derive from a woman aged 60-70 years who had been exposed to COVID-19.

This clone was counted a few times. The rearrangement joins TRBV7-2 to TRBJ1-2, with TRBD1 matching 7 bases. This CDR3 is 15 amino acids long. The germline CDR1 and CDR2 sequences are SGHTA and FQGNSA. The ends lost 3 bases at V and 6 bases at J; junction bases unmatched: 10. CDR3 bases: TGTGCCAGCAGCTTGCGACAGGGAAGGTGGGATGGCTACACCTTC. Protein product: CASSLRQGRWDGYTF.

Comments on this clone: A much larger clone differs by one base, so this may be a read error. The sample has other DNA sequences that encode this CDR3 too. The rearrangement links TRBV7-3 to TRBJ2-2; 12 bases fit TRBD2. The CDR3 totals 15 residues. Per germline, CDR1 SGHTA and CDR2 FQGTGA. CDR3 protein: CASSLAGGPDGELFF. The CDR3 coding sequence is TGCGCCAGCAGCCTAGCGGGGGGGCCCGACGGGGAGCTGTTTTTT. The full variable domain, its missing parts supplied by reference TRBV7-3 and TRBJ2-2, is GAGVSQTPSNKVTEKGKYVELRCDPISGHTALYWYRQSLGQGPEFLIYFQGTGAADDSGLPNDRFFAVRPEGSVSTLKIQRTERGDSAVYLCASSLAGGPDGELFFGEGSRLTVL.

The chain carries TRBV9 and TRBJ2-2, with 7 bases that match TRBD1. Germline loops: CDR1 SGDLS, CDR2 YYNGEE. This CDR3 contains 13 residues. Trimming removed 5 bases from V and 6 bases from J; junction bases left unmatched: 4. The CDR3 loop is CASRQTGAGELFF. CDR3 DNA: TGTGCCAGCAGACAAACAGGGGCCGGGGAGCTGTTTTTT.

The table lists this clone with a few counts. The chain uses TRBV5-6 and TRBJ2-3, with D unclear. V lost 4 bases, J lost 1 base, and 13 bases lay in between. This CDR3 region has 15 residues. Germline lookup yields CDR1 SGHDT and CDR2 YYEEEE. The CDR3 loop reads CASSRYSQGTDTQYF. CDR3 bases: TGTGCCAGCAGCCGTTACTCCCAGGGCACAGATACGCAGTATTTT.

This clone has only a few counts. The chain employs TRBV28 and TRBJ2-7; D is uncertain. V dropped 8 bases and J dropped 2 bases, with 16 bases sitting between them. The CDR3 covers 14 residues. Germline-derived CDR1 and CDR2 are MDHEN and SYDVKM. The CDR3 protein is CASAEPIPPYEQYF. The CDR3 bases are TGTGCCAGCGCTGAGCCGATCCCACCCTACGAGCAGTACTTC.

The genes are TRBV24-1 and TRBJ2-1; a weak D match, TRBD2 (6 bases). The germline V gene has CDR1 KGHDR and CDR2 SFDVKD. This CDR3 is 14 amino acids long. The V end was cut by 4 bases, the J end by 9 bases, with 15 bases between. As DNA, the CDR3 is TGTGCCACCAGTGAGGGGGAACTAGCTGGTGAGCAGTTCTTC. Translation: CATSEGELAGEQFF.

V is TRBV27 and J is TRBJ2-7; 11 positions agree with TRBD2. Per germline, CDR1 MNHEY and CDR2 SMNVEV (reference sequence). The CDR3 totals 15 residues. With V trimmed by 5 bases and J by 2 bases, 5 bases remained unmatched. CDR3 in DNA: TGTGCCAGCAGTCAAATACTAGCGGGAGCCTACGAGCAGTACTTC. This codes for CASSQILAGAYEQYF.

V and J are TRBV7-2 and TRBJ1-2; tentatively, D is TRBD1 (5 bases). The V end was cut by 1 base, the J end by 4 bases, with 13 bases between. This CDR3 has 15 amino acids. Per the germline V gene, CDR1 is SGHTA and CDR2 is FQGNSA. The CDR3: CASSLGQQGFYGYTF. The CDR3, as DNA: TGTGCCAGCAGCTTAGGTCAGCAGGGTTTCTATGGCTACACCTTC. The whole variable domain, remainder taken from reference TRBV7-2 and TRBJ1-2, is GAGVSQSPSNKVTEKGKDVELRCDPISGHTALYWYRQSLGQGLEFLIYFQGNSAPDKSGLPSDRFSAERTGGSVSTLTIQRTQQEDSAVYLCASSLGQQGFYGYTFGSGTRLTVV.

This chain connects TRBV19 to TRBJ1-6; TRBD1 matches at 9 bases. The trim removed 6 bases at V and 9 bases at J, leaving 3 bases unmatched. Germline assignment: CDR1 LNHDA and CDR2 SQIVND (reference sequence). CDR3 length: 13 residues. The DNA for the CDR3 is TGTGCCAGTAGGGACAGGGGCGGTTCACCCCTCCACTTT. This codes for CASRDRGGSPLHF.

The chain uses TRBV6-6 and TRBJ2-5; D possibly corresponds to TRBD1 (7 bases). CDR1 is MNHNY, CDR2 SVGAGI, per germline (reference sequence). The CDR3 loop spans 16 amino acids. With 6 bases removed from V and 4 bases from J, the gap between germline ends came to 21 bases. The CDR3 here is CASSPSGGRLGETQYF. CDR3 bases: TGTGCCAGCAGCCCCTCAGGGGGGAGGCTGGGAGAGACCCAGTACTTC.

This clone was found once. The chain links TRBV5-1 to TRBJ2-5, with D tentatively TRBD1 (6 bases). CDR3 length equals 13 residues. CDR1 and CDR2 from the germline V gene are SGHRS and YFSETQ. V was trimmed by 0 bases and J by 3 bases, leaving 6 bases between them. The CDR3 loop reads CASSLEGEETQYF. The CDR3 nucleotides are TGCGCCAGCAGCTTGGAGGGGGAAGAGACCCAGTACTTC.

V and J are TRBV4-3 and TRBJ1-1; D is unresolved. The CDR3 contains 13 residues. Germline CDR1 LGHNA, CDR2 YSLEER. Trimming shortened V by 0 bases and J by 7 bases, and 9 bases separated the two germline ends. The CDR3 DNA is TGCGCCAGCAGCCAAGATATGAGGAGTGAAGCTTTCTTT. It yields the protein CASSQDMRSEAFF.

V usage is TRBV30 and J usage is TRBJ2-1; 8 positions agree with TRBD2. The trim removed 8 bases at V and 4 bases at J, leaving 16 bases unmatched. This CDR3 is built from 16 residues. In germline, CDR1 is GTSNPN, CDR2 SVGIG (reference sequence). Written as DNA, the CDR3 is TGTGCCGCCGCAAGAGCGGGGGCCCGCCTTTACAATGAGCAGTTCTTC. Translating it yields CAAARAGARLYNEQFF.

V and J are TRBV28 and TRBJ2-3; TRBD2 matches 9 bases. The V gene's germline CDR1 is MDHEN and CDR2 SYDVKM. The CDR3 contains 22 residues. Trimming cost V 1 base and J 2 bases; bases outside gene matches: 22. CDR3 in DNA: TGTGCCAGCAGTTTATCCATGCGGGGGAGAAGTCTAGCGGGGCTTATCACAGATACGCAGTATTTT. Protein sequence: CASSLSMRGRSLAGLITDTQYF.

The sample holds many counts of this clone. The CDR3 sequence is CASSWSGGASADTQYF. The CDR3 nucleotides read TGCGCCAGCAGCTGGAGCGGGGGCGCGTCAGCAGATACGCAGTATTTT. V is TRBV5-1 and J is TRBJ2-3; TRBD2 matches 8 bases. Germline V gene lookup returns CDR1 SGHRS and CDR2 YFSETQ. The J segment lost 4 bases and the V segment lost 3 bases, leaving 10 bases of the junction unmatched. CDR3 size: 16 residues. The full variable domain, with the rest looked up from reference TRBV5-1 and TRBJ2-3, is KAGVTQTPRYLIKTRGQQVTLSCSPISGHRSVSWYQQTPGQGLQFLFEYFSETQRNKGNFPGRFSGRQFSNSRSEMNVSTLELGDSALYLCASSWSGGASADTQYFGPGTRLTVL.

This chain joins TRBV7-3 and TRBJ2-2; D is unresolved. Germline V gene sequence: CDR1 SGHTA, CDR2 FQGTGA. This CDR3 region has 14 residues. The V and J ends lost 1 base and 3 bases respectively, with 6 bases between them. In nucleotides, the CDR3 is TGTGCCAGCAGCTTAAGTCCGTACACCGGGGAGCTGTTTTTT. This translates into CASSLSPYTGELFF. Full variable domain (rest looked up from reference TRBV7-3 and TRBJ2-2): GAGVSQTPSNKVTEKGKYVELRCDPISGHTALYWYRQSLGQGPEFLIYFQGTGAADDSGLPNDRFFAVRPEGSVSTLKIQRTERGDSAVYLCASSLSPYTGELFFGEGSRLTVL.

The V and J genes are TRBV5-1 and TRBJ1-2; 8 bases fit TRBD1. Losses at the gene ends were 1 base for V and 5 bases for J; bases not matched to a gene: 10. The CDR3 is 16 residues long. Germline CDR1 is SGHRS and CDR2 is YFSETQ. The CDR3 coding sequence is TGCGCCAGCAGCTTGAGACCGGGACAGGAGGGATATGGCTACACCTTC. Translated, it gives CASSLRPGQEGYGYTF.

The genes are TRBV9 and TRBJ1-2; a possible D gene is TRBD1 (6 bases). CDR3 length equals 13 residues. Trimming took 4 bases from V and 5 from J, leaving 12 bases between them. In germline, CDR1 is SGDLS, CDR2 YYNGEE. The CDR3 spells CASSTGQKYGYTF. DNA of the CDR3: TGTGCCAGCAGCACCGGACAGAAGTATGGCTACACCTTC.

The gene calls are TRBV3-1 (or the pseudogene TRBV3-2) and TRBJ2-7; 8 bases line up with TRBD2. Germline values: CDR1 LGHDT, CDR2 YNNKEL (reference sequence). There are 14 residues in the CDR3. Trimming at V came to 6 bases and at J to 4 bases, leaving 8 bases not matched to a gene. The CDR3 bases are TGTGCCAGCAGACGACAGGCGGGGGGATACGAGCAGTACTTC. As protein: CASRRQAGGYEQYF.

This chain uses TRBV5-6 with TRBJ1-2; 8 positions agree with TRBD1. The CDR3 length is 13 residues. The V gene's germline CDR1 is SGHDT and CDR2 YYEEEE. V lost 3 bases, J lost 5 bases, and 3 bases stayed unmatched. The CDR3 bases are TGTGCCAGCAGCTGGACAGGGATATATGGCTACACCTTC. This sequence encodes CASSWTGIYGYTF.

In DNA, the CDR3 is TGTGCCAGCGGACAGCGTGGAAACACCATATATTTT. It specifies CASGQRGNTIYF. V is TRBV27 and J is TRBJ1-3; D is perhaps TRBD1 (6 bases). The V gene's germline CDR1 is MNHEY and CDR2 SMNVEV (reference sequence). The V gene lost 8 bases and the J gene lost 3 bases, with 8 bases spanning the gap. This CDR3 is 12 amino acids long.

V gene TRBV4-3 combines with J gene TRBJ1-6; D remains ambiguous. Deletions cut 0 bases from V and 8 bases from J, with 8 bases between. Germline V gene sequence: CDR1 LGHNA, CDR2 YSLEER. The CDR3 runs 14 residues. The CDR3 here is CASSQDLADSPLHF. The DNA of the CDR3 is TGCGCCAGCAGCCAAGATCTGGCCGATTCACCCCTCCACTTT.

The chain joins TRBV28 to TRBJ2-3, with 8 bases aligning to TRBD2. The trim removed 5 bases at V and 3 bases at J, leaving 10 bases unmatched. Germline V gene data show CDR1 as MDHEN and CDR2 as SYDVKM. CDR3 length: 16 amino acids. CDR3 in DNA: TGTGCCAGCAGTCGCTTCACGAGCGGGGGTACAGATACGCAGTATTTT. It encodes CASSRFTSGGTDTQYF.

The chain combines TRBV7-2 with TRBJ1-3; TRBD1 might be the D (5 bases). The CDR3 totals 14 residues. Trimming took off 0 bases at V and 4 bases at J, with 7 bases between the two ends. Germline assignment: CDR1 SGHTA and CDR2 FQGNSA. The CDR3 sequence is CASSLAGGGNTIYF. CDR3 DNA sequence: TGTGCCAGCAGCTTAGCCGGGGGAGGAAACACCATATATTTT. The full variable domain, in which reference TRBV7-2 and TRBJ1-3 provide the parts outside the CDR3, is GAGVSQSPSNKVTEKGKDVELRCDPISGHTALYWYRQSLGQGLEFLIYFQGNSAPDKSGLPSDRFSAERTGGSVSTLTIQRTQQEDSAVYLCASSLAGGGNTIYFGEGSWLTVV.

This CDR3 is CASSPNYEQYF. CDR3 coding DNA: TGTGCCAGCAGCCCAAACTACGAGCAGTACTTC. This chain connects TRBV5-5 to TRBJ2-7, with D unresolved. This CDR3 has 11 amino acids. Per germline, CDR1 SGHKS and CDR2 YYEKEE (reference sequence). V was pared by 4 bases and J by 3 bases, with 5 bases between.

There are a few counts of this clone. The chain carries TRBV4-2 and TRBJ1-5; D may be TRBD1 (5 bases). This CDR3 has 15 residues. V dropped 0 bases and J dropped 7 bases, with 13 bases sitting between them. CDR1 is LGHNA and CDR2 is YNFKEQ in the germline V gene. CDR3 in amino acids: CASSQDPQGQQPQHF. For the CDR3, the DNA is TGTGCCAGCAGCCAAGATCCGCAGGGCCAACAGCCCCAGCATTTT.

This chain connects TRBV9 to TRBJ2-3; the match to TRBD2 covers 10 bases. The V segment lost 4 bases and the J segment 3 bases; nucleotides outside the gene matches: 2. The CDR3 consists of 14 residues. Germline V gives CDR1 SGDLS, CDR2 YYNGEE. CDR3 sequence: CASSISGGTDTQYF. CDR3 DNA sequence: TGTGCCAGCAGCATTAGCGGGGGGACAGATACGCAGTATTTT.

The chain links TRBV3-1 (or the pseudogene TRBV3-2) to TRBJ1-1, with D possibly being TRBD1 (6 bases). The V and J ends lost 2 bases and 7 bases respectively, with 11 bases between them. Germline CDR1 reads LGHDT; CDR2 reads YNNKEL (reference sequence). CDR3 length: 13 amino acids. CDR3 bases: TGTGCCAGCAGCCAATGGGGGCCGGTTGAAGCTTTCTTT. Protein: CASSQWGPVEAFF.

The V and J genes are TRBV10-1 and TRBJ1-3; D is possibly TRBD1 (5 bases). This CDR3 has 15 amino acids. Looked up from germline, CDR1 is WNHNN and CDR2 is SYGVQD (reference sequence). V was pared by 4 bases and J by 7 bases, with 17 bases between. DNA for the CDR3: TGCGCCAGCAGTGTCGGGGGACCGGGGAAGAACACCATATATTTT. Translated, it gives CASSVGGPGKNTIYF.

This clone was recorded a few times. This chain connects TRBV29-1 to TRBJ2-6, with a tentative D call TRBD2 (6 bases). Germline CDR1 SQVTM, CDR2 ANQGSEA. The CDR3 loop spans 15 amino acids. The V end lost 6 bases, the J end lost 0 bases, and 12 bases lay between the germline ends. The CDR3 loop is CSVVGGGSGANVLTF. The CDR3 DNA sequence: TGCAGCGTGGTGGGGGGAGGCTCTGGGGCCAACGTCCTGACTTTC.